The 23 T cell receptor beta chains below were found in one sample sequenced in a study of human T cells and chemical hapten exposure. TCRdb re-called the 5' RACE reads through MiXCR, storing one row per CDR3 protein. The sample contains some 150,000 distinct CDR3 sequences, 3.5% to 5% of which appear only once. From whole blood left unfractionated, total RNA was extracted. Receptors were obtained from a female donor in good health.

This clonotype was recorded a few times. The gene calls are TRBV29-1 and TRBJ1-2; tentatively, D is TRBD1 (6 bases). Germline CDR1 SQVTM, CDR2 ANQGSEA. V lost 2 bases and J 6 bases, leaving 16 bases between the germline ends. The CDR3 is 14 amino acids. This chain's CDR3 is CSVETLGGSHGYTF. CDR3 DNA: TGCAGCGTTGAAACGTTAGGGGGTTCTCATGGCTACACCTTC.

This clonotype was found many times. This chain joins TRBV20-1 and TRBJ1-2, with 9 bases that match TRBD1. The length of the CDR3 is 16 residues. The V gene end was trimmed by 4 bases and the J gene end by 8 bases; junction bases not matched to a gene: 17. The V gene's germline CDR1 is DFQATT and CDR2 SNEGSKA (reference sequence). CDR3 nucleotide sequence: TGCAGTGCTATTCCGGGACAGGGAGTCTATCAGGGGGGCTACACCTTC. Protein sequence: CSAIPGQGVYQGGYTF.

As to this clonotype: A read error may explain this, as a much larger clone is one base away. The V call is TRBV12-3 or TRBV12-4, the J call TRBJ1-1, with TRBD1 identical over 8 bases. The V gene end was trimmed by 6 bases and the J gene end by 9 bases; junction bases not matched to a gene: 9. The CDR3 is 13 amino acids. CDR3 nucleotide sequence: TGTGCCAGCAGGGTACAGGGGGGCCCTAAAGCTTTCTTT. It is translated as CASRVQGGPKAFF.

The rearrangement uses TRBV12-3 or TRBV12-4 and TRBJ1-5, with TRBD1 identical over 11 bases. V was clipped by 5 bases and J by 6 bases; unmatched bases: 3. The CDR3 length is 14 residues. This chain's CDR3 is CASSPGQGVQPQHF. CDR3 nucleotides: TGTGCCAGCAGTCCGGGACAGGGGGTTCAGCCCCAGCATTTT.

This clonotype turned up a few times. The rearrangement links TRBV6-5 to TRBJ1-1; 7 bases line up with TRBD1. The CDR3 totals 16 residues. Looked up from germline, CDR1 is MNHEY and CDR2 is SVGAGI. The J segment lost 11 bases and the V segment lost 0 bases, leaving 15 bases of the junction unmatched. The CDR3 nucleotides read TGTGCCAGCAGTTACTCAGGACAGGAAGTAGCTTTAGGGGCTTTCTTT. This codes for CASSYSGQEVALGAFF.

This clonotype appeared many times. V and J are TRBV7-6 and TRBJ1-6; maybe TRBD1 (5 bases). V was clipped by 5 bases and J by 7 bases, with 12 bases between them. The CDR3 loop spans 14 amino acids. Germline V gene sequence: CDR1 SGHVS, CDR2 FNYEAQ. DNA of the CDR3: TGTGCCAGCAGCGAGGGACTCAGAAATTCACCCCTCCACTTT. Its protein is CASSEGLRNSPLHF.

This clonotype was seen ten or more times. The V gene is TRBV3-1, the J gene TRBJ1-4; D is unresolved. This CDR3 contains 15 residues. Germline lookup yields CDR1 LGHDT and CDR2 YNNKEL (reference sequence). V lost 1 base, J lost 3 bases, and 9 bases lay in between. CDR3 in amino acids: CASSQGRWANEKLFF. CDR3 coding DNA: TGTGCCAGCAGCCAAGGACGTTGGGCTAATGAAAAACTGTTTTTT.

The chain uses TRBV20-1 and TRBJ1-1; D is uncertain. Trimming took off 0 bases at V and 1 base at J, with 9 bases between the two ends. In germline, CDR1 is DFQATT, CDR2 SNEGSKA (reference sequence). This CDR3 comprises 14 residues. DNA of the CDR3: TGCAGTGCTAGAGATCGCCCAGCGAACACTGAAGCTTTCTTT. Residues: CSARDRPANTEAFF.

This clonotype was recorded many times. CDR3 coding DNA: TGTGCCAGCAAATGGAGCAATCAGCCCCAGCATTTT. Protein sequence: CASKWSNQPQHF. V is TRBV2 and J is TRBJ1-5; D ambiguous. The CDR3 loop spans 12 amino acids. V lost 7 bases and J lost 1, with 5 bases in between. The germline V gene encodes CDR1 SNHLY and CDR2 FYNNEI. Full variable domain (missing parts from reference TRBV2 and TRBJ1-5): EPEVTQTPSHQVTQMGQEVILRCVPISNHLYFYWYRQILGQKVEFLVSFYNNEISEKSEIFDDQFSVERPDGSNFTLKIRSTKLEDSAMYFCASKWSNQPQHFGDGTRLSIL.

This chain joins TRBV4-1 and TRBJ1-5; no clear D gene. V lost 1 base and J lost 6, with 13 bases in between. Germline CDR1 and CDR2: MGHRA and YSYEKL. This CDR3 comprises 15 residues. The CDR3 is CASSQVGRVGQPQHF. In nucleotides, the CDR3 is TGCGCCAGCAGCCAAGTCGGGCGGGTAGGTCAGCCCCAGCATTTT.

This clonotype was counted many times. The chain couples TRBV7-9 to TRBJ1-5; D gene ambiguous. This CDR3 region has 12 residues. V was clipped by 4 bases and J by 10 bases, with 11 bases between them. CDR1 and CDR2 from the germline V gene are SEHNR and FQNEAQ (reference sequence). DNA of the CDR3: TGTGCCAGCAGCTCAGGTGTCGGCCCCCAGCATTTT. Translating it yields CASSSGVGPQHF. The entire variable domain, with the rest obtained from reference TRBV7-9 and TRBJ1-5, is as follows: DTGVSQNPRHKITKRGQNVTFRCDPISEHNRLYWYRQTLGQGPEFLTYFQNEAQLEKSRLLSDRFSAERPKGSFSTLEIQRTEQGDSAMYLCASSSGVGPQHFGDGTRLSIL.

This clonotype was recorded at least ten times. The gene calls are TRBV15 and TRBJ1-1; 7 bases are a match to TRBD1. V shed 5 bases, J shed 0 bases, and the junction held 6 bases outside the gene matches. Per germline, CDR1 LNHNV and CDR2 YYDKDF (reference sequence). This CDR3 has 15 residues. CDR3 bases: TGTGCCACCAGCGGACTGGGACAGCTGAACACTGAAGCTTTCTTT. This codes for CATSGLGQLNTEAFF. Complete variable domain (other parts from reference TRBV15 and TRBJ1-1): DAMVIQNPRYQVTQFGKPVTLSCSQTLNHNVMYWYQQKSSQAPKLLFHYYDKDFNNEADTPDNFQSRRPNTSFCFLDIRSPGLGDTAMYLCATSGLGQLNTEAFFGQGTRLTVV.

This clonotype was recorded many times. The chain employs TRBV20-1 and TRBJ2-5, with TRBD2 identical over 7 bases. The CDR3 is made up of 14 amino acids. Germline CDR1 is DFQATT and CDR2 is SNEGSKA (reference sequence). V lost 4 bases and J lost 0; bases outside the gene matches: 5. CDR3 loop: CSATGTTHQETQYF. CDR3 nucleotides: TGCAGTGCTACCGGGACTACTCACCAAGAGACCCAGTACTTC.

The V and J genes are TRBV4-3 and TRBJ2-1; 7 bases fit TRBD2. In germline, CDR1 is LGHNA, CDR2 YSLEER. This CDR3 region has 16 residues. V shed 0 bases and J 0 bases; nucleotides not matched to a gene: 2. The CDR3 nucleotides read TGCGCCAGCAGCCAAGAAGCGGGGAGCTCCTACAATGAGCAGTTCTTC. Encoded protein: CASSQEAGSSYNEQFF.

The chain employs TRBV12-3 or TRBV12-4 and TRBJ2-5, with D possibly TRBD2 on 5 matching bases. This CDR3 spans 13 amino acids. The V end was cut by 4 bases, the J end by 0 bases, with 6 bases between. CDR3: CASSSGNQETQYF. For the CDR3, the DNA is TGTGCCAGCAGTTCGGGGAACCAAGAGACCCAGTACTTC.

This clonotype was seen at least ten times. This sequence joins TRBV25-1 and TRBJ2-2; TRBD2 matches at 10 bases. Germline V lookup: CDR1 MGHDK, CDR2 SYGVNS. The CDR3 runs to 16 residues. J lost 6 bases, V lost 5 bases, and 9 bases had no gene match. CDR3 DNA: TGTGCCAGCAGTCCGGGACTAGCGCCCCTGGCCGGGGAGCTGTTTTTT. This codes for CASSPGLAPLAGELFF.

The chain has TRBV5-1 and TRBJ2-1; 8 bases fit TRBD2. V gave up 4 bases and J gave up 8 bases; unmatched junction bases: 8. This CDR3 is 14 amino acids long. The germline V gene has CDR1 SGHRS and CDR2 YFSETQ. Here the CDR3 reads CASSPRGGTDEQFF. CDR3 coding DNA: TGCGCCAGCAGCCCCCGGGGGGGTACAGATGAGCAGTTCTTC. Filled out from reference TRBV5-1 and TRBJ2-1, the complete variable domain reads KAGVTQTPRYLIKTRGQQVTLSCSPISGHRSVSWYQQTPGQGLQFLFEYFSETQRNKGNFPGRFSGRQFSNSRSEMNVSTLELGDSALYLCASSPRGGTDEQFFGPGTRLTVL.

Many counts were recorded for this clonotype. The chain is built from TRBV5-4 and TRBJ2-1, with 8 bases that match TRBD2. This CDR3 is built from 14 residues. The germline CDR1 and CDR2 sequences are SGHNT and YYREEE (reference sequence). The trim removed 2 bases at V and 10 bases at J, leaving 8 bases unmatched. The CDR3 coding sequence is TGTGCCAGCAGCTTCTCCGGGGGGGCGGGCGAGCAGTTCTTC. It codes for CASSFSGGAGEQFF.

This clonotype has ten or more counts. The chain uses TRBV9 and TRBJ2-7, with D maybe TRBD2 (7 bases). This CDR3 comprises 15 residues. V lost 4 bases and J lost 4, with 18 bases in between. Germline V gives CDR1 SGDLS, CDR2 YYNGEE. The CDR3 sequence: CASSPTGGHGYEQYF. CDR3 nucleotide sequence: TGTGCCAGCAGCCCAACGGGGGGCCATGGTTACGAGCAGTACTTC.

This clonotype showed up many times. The CDR3 sequence is CSVEDWAAFNYGYTF. The CDR3 DNA reads as TGCAGCGTTGAAGATTGGGCGGCTTTCAACTATGGCTACACCTTC. The V and J genes are TRBV29-1 and TRBJ1-2, with D uncertain. The CDR3 spans 15 residues. Trimming pared 0 bases from V and 2 bases from J, leaving 13 bases between. Germline CDR1 reads SQVTM; CDR2 reads ANQGSEA.

Notes on this clonotype: This may be a read error, as it is one base from a much larger clone. The chain links TRBV5-1 to TRBJ2-7; D ambiguous. V gave up 3 bases and J gave up 4 bases, with 8 bases separating them. CDR1 is SGHRS and CDR2 is YFSETQ in the germline V gene. This CDR3 has 12 amino acids. The chain's CDR3 is CASSWPGYEQYF. DNA of the CDR3: TGCGCCAGCAGCTGGCCGGGTTACGAGCAGTACTTC.

This clonotype occurred many times. The chain joins TRBV9 to TRBJ2-3; D remains unclear. The V gene's germline CDR1 is SGDLS and CDR2 YYNGEE. The CDR3 spans 12 residues. V dropped 4 bases and J dropped 8 bases, with 11 bases sitting between them. The CDR3 nucleotides read TGTGCCAGCAGCCCGCAGTTGGGTACGCAGTATTTT. Protein sequence: CASSPQLGTQYF.

This clonotype has at least ten counts. The chain employs TRBV6-2 or TRBV6-3 and TRBJ1-4; no firm D call. The CDR3 is 12 residues long. V lost 2 bases and J lost 8, with 6 bases in between. CDR1 is MNHEY and CDR2 is SVGEGT in the germline V gene. CDR3 region: CASSYRPEKLFF. The DNA for the CDR3 is TGTGCCAGCAGTTACCGACCCGAAAAACTGTTTTTT.